These T cell receptor beta chains were read from a single sample in a study of cytotoxic CD8 clonotypes in ibrutinib-treated CLL. The assay was immunoSEQ multiplex PCR, and TCRdb's table has in-frame clones only and misses some. The sample lists tens of thousands of clones, roughly three fifths occurring once. The sequences come from PBMCs, collected after 24 months of ibrutinib treatment. All receptors derive from a human donor with chronic lymphocytic leukemia. CDR3s include the opening cysteine and the closing phenylalanine or tryptophan. Each record gives: V gene, J gene, D gene, clone size, CDR3 DNA, CDR3 protein. The D gene is left open where the match is weak. Clone size is given for some rows only: seen once, a few or many times, or a class if the clone is expanded.

V gene: TRBV27; J gene: TRBJ2-7; D gene: .; clone size: .; CDR3 DNA: TGTGCCAGCAGTTACGTGGGTAGCTCCTACGAGCAGTACTTC; CDR3 protein: CASSYVGSSYEQYF
V gene: TRBV27; J gene: TRBJ2-3; D gene: .; clone size: many; CDR3 DNA: TGTGCCAGCAGTCAAGCAAGGCTTTGGGGGACAAGCACAGATACGCAGTATTTT; CDR3 protein: CASSQARLWGTSTDTQYF
V gene: TRBV6-1; J gene: TRBJ1-4; D gene: .; clone size: few; CDR3 DNA: TGTGCCAGCACCCTTGGACAGCTTGAAAAACTGTTTTTT; CDR3 protein: CASTLGQLEKLFF
V gene: TRBV5-4; J gene: TRBJ2-7; D gene: TRBD2; clone size: .; CDR3 DNA: TGTGCCAGCAGCTTGGGGCCGGGACTAGGGAGGTTAAGTTCCTACGAGCAGTACTTC; CDR3 protein: CASSLGPGLGRLSSYEQYF
V gene: TRBV18; J gene: TRBJ1-1; D gene: TRBD1; clone size: .; CDR3 DNA: TGTGCCAGCTCGCCGACAGGGGGGAACACTGAAGCTTTCTTT; CDR3 protein: CASSPTGGNTEAFF
V gene: TRBV2; J gene: TRBJ2-1; D gene: .; clone size: .; CDR3 DNA: TGTGCCAGTGCGAGGGACAATGAGCAGTTCTTC; CDR3 protein: CASARDNEQFF
V gene: TRBV18; J gene: TRBJ2-2; D gene: .; clone size: .; CDR3 DNA: TGTGCCAGCTCACCAATGACGAACACCGGGGAGCTGTTTTTT; CDR3 protein: CASSPMTNTGELFF
V gene: TRBV11-2; J gene: TRBJ2-3; D gene: .; clone size: .; CDR3 DNA: TGTGCCAGCAGCTTACCCAAGGACCAGGCCCGACTCACAGATACGCAGTATTTT; CDR3 protein: CASSLPKDQARLTDTQYF
V gene: TRBV5-1; J gene: TRBJ2-1; D gene: .; clone size: many; CDR3 DNA: TGCGCCAGCAGCTTAACCGATGAGCAGTTCTTC; CDR3 protein: CASSLTDEQFF
V gene: TRBV19; J gene: TRBJ2-1; D gene: .; clone size: .; CDR3 DNA: TGTGCCAGTAGTATAGATAATCCTCTTCCGGGACGGCACTCCACTGAGCAGTTCTTC; CDR3 protein: CASSIDNPLPGRHSTEQFF
V gene: TRBV7-9; J gene: TRBJ2-3; D gene: TRBD1; clone size: few; CDR3 DNA: TGTGCCAGCAGCTTAGGGACAGGTAGTGATACGCAGTATTTT; CDR3 protein: CASSLGTGSDTQYF
V gene: TRBV5-8; J gene: TRBJ2-5; D gene: .; clone size: .; CDR3 DNA: TGTGCCAGCAGCTTGGGGGTCAATGGGGATCAAGAGACCCAGTACTTC; CDR3 protein: CASSLGVNGDQETQYF
V gene: TRBV28; J gene: TRBJ1-1; D gene: .; clone size: few; CDR3 DNA: TGTGCCAGCAGTACTCCACCGTCGGCTCAGGAAGCTTTCTTT; CDR3 protein: CASSTPPSAQEAFF
V gene: TRBV5-6; J gene: TRBJ2-7; D gene: TRBD2; clone size: .; CDR3 DNA: TGTGCCAGCAGCTTACCGGGACTAGCGGGAGGGCGCTACGAGCAGTACTTC; CDR3 protein: CASSLPGLAGGRYEQYF
V gene: TRBV7-8; J gene: TRBJ2-7; D gene: .; clone size: .; CDR3 DNA: TGTGCCAGCAGCTTAGCGCCTACAGGGATTCACGAGCAGTACTTC; CDR3 protein: CASSLAPTGIHEQYF
V gene: TRBV6-5; J gene: TRBJ2-3; D gene: .; clone size: .; CDR3 DNA: TGTGCCAGCATGAAGTCAGGAACAGATACGCAGTATTTT; CDR3 protein: CASMKSGTDTQYF
V gene: TRBV19; J gene: TRBJ2-3; D gene: .; clone size: many; CDR3 DNA: TGTGCCAGTAGTATGAGACTTCCGGGACCAATGATCGGTACAGATACGCAGTATTTT; CDR3 protein: CASSMRLPGPMIGTDTQYF